One sample yielded the 10 T cell receptor beta chains listed below, sequenced in a study of shared clonotypes between healthy human individuals. Only in-frame clones appear in the TCRdb table, and some are missing; sequencing was by immunoSEQ multiplex PCR. The sample shows about 680,000 clones, around four fifths of them seen only once. Source material: memory CD4+ T cells sorted from blood. Subset defined: CD45RA-negative fraction. The receptors stem from a woman aged 30 to 39 in good health.

The chain carries TRBV18 and TRBJ1-2; 8 bases match TRBD1. The CDR3 runs to 17 residues. In germline, CDR1 is KGHSH, CDR2 LQKENI. Trimming removed 1 base from V and 8 bases from J; junction bases left unmatched: 15. The CDR3 sequence: CASSPLMGDRIPSGYTF. In nucleotides, the CDR3 is TGTGCCAGCTCACCACTGATGGGGGACAGGATCCCTTCGGGCTACACCTTC.

The J gene is TRBJ2-2, the V gene TRBV10-1; 8 nucleotides agree with TRBD2. Germline values: CDR1 WNHNN, CDR2 SYGVQD (reference sequence). The CDR3 extends over 14 amino acids. Unmatched junction bases numbered 2, after V lost 4 bases and J lost 4 bases. CDR3 in DNA: TGCGCCAGCAGTGGCAGCGGGAGCACCGGGGAGCTGTTTTTT. This sequence encodes CASSGSGSTGELFF.

The chain combines TRBV19 with TRBJ2-2; 8 nucleotides line up with TRBD2. This CDR3 has 17 amino acids. Germline CDR1 reads LNHDA; CDR2 reads SQIVND (reference sequence). Trimming cost V 5 bases and J 0 bases; bases outside gene matches: 8. CDR3 DNA sequence: TGTGCCAGTAGTCCCGGGGGGGGCGCGACGAACACCGGGGAGCTGTTTTTT. It encodes CASSPGGGATNTGELFF.

This rearrangement joins TRBV2 to TRBJ1-2; 8 bases match TRBD1. The CDR3 has 13 amino acids. With 7 bases clipped from V and 8 bases from J, the junction kept 9 bases outside the gene matches. CDR1 is SNHLY, CDR2 FYNNEI, per germline. The CDR3, as DNA: TGTGCCAGCAAGACAGGGGACGCAGGAGGCTACACCTTC. This translates into CASKTGDAGGYTF.

To note about this clone: Just one base apart from a much larger clone, this may be a read error. V and J are TRBV27 and TRBJ1-5; D gene unclear. The V gene's germline CDR1 is MNHEY and CDR2 SMNVEV (reference sequence). The CDR3 loop spans 11 amino acids. The ends were cut back, 4 bases at V and 2 bases at J, with 0 bases in the middle. CDR3 sequence reads: CASSCNQPQHF. DNA of the CDR3: TGTGCCAGCAGTTGCAATCAGCCCCAGCATTTT.

The chain has TRBV19 and TRBJ2-5; 10 bases line up with TRBD2. CDR1 and CDR2 (germline): LNHDA, SQIVND (reference sequence). Losses at the gene ends were 8 bases for V and 4 bases for J; bases not matched to a gene: 4. The CDR3 sequence is 13 residues long. The CDR3 DNA sequence: TGTGCCAGTTGTAGCGGGAGGCGAGAGACCCAGTACTTC. It specifies CASCSGRRETQYF.

For this clone: This sample also contains other DNA sequences that code for the same CDR3. In nucleotides, the CDR3 is TGTGCCAGCAGCTTGGCCCGCGACACTGAAGCTTTCTTT. Protein: CASSLARDTEAFF. The rearrangement joins TRBV11-2 to TRBJ1-1; no clear D gene. V gave up 3 bases and J gave up 3 bases, with 8 bases separating them. CDR3 size: 13 residues. In germline, CDR1 is SGHAT, CDR2 FQNNGV.

The genes are TRBV9 and TRBJ2-3; 9 bases line up with TRBD2. Trimming at V came to 0 bases and at J to 3 bases, leaving 2 bases not matched to a gene. CDR3 size: 15 residues. The V gene's germline CDR1 is SGDLS and CDR2 YYNGEE. The DNA for the CDR3 is TGTGCCAGCAGCGTAGTTAGCGGGAGTACAGATACGCAGTATTTT. Translated: CASSVVSGSTDTQYF.

In its sample, this clone was seen many times. J is TRBJ2-7 and V is TRBV7-9; a possible D gene is TRBD1 (6 bases). Germline V gene lookup returns CDR1 SEHNR and CDR2 FQNEAQ (reference sequence). V lost 5 bases and J lost 6, with 14 bases in between. The CDR3 has 13 amino acids. This CDR3 is CASSPQQGFEQYF. CDR3 DNA sequence: TGTGCCAGCAGCCCCCAACAGGGCTTCGAGCAGTACTTC.

V gene TRBV4-2 combines with J gene TRBJ1-5; D possibly corresponds to TRBD1 (5 bases). Germline loops: CDR1 LGHNA, CDR2 YNFKEQ. This CDR3 has 15 residues. With 1 base removed from V and 7 bases from J, the gap between germline ends came to 14 bases. The CDR3 coding sequence is TGTGCCAGCAGCCAAGCGGGGACCCTTGGACAGCCCCAGCATTTT. This codes for CASSQAGTLGQPQHF.